Shown below are 10 T cell receptor beta chains from a single sample sequenced in a study of cytomegalovirus exposure and HLA in healthy donors. The PCR contained 60 Vbeta and 13 Jbeta primers. Assay: immunoSEQ multiplex PCR; the TCRdb copy retains only in-frame clones and omits some. Of 150,000 to 200,000 clones in the sample, roughly four fifths were seen once. What was sequenced was PBMCs. These TCRs come from a woman in her thirties or forties in good health and CMV-seronegative.

The V gene is TRBV6-1, the J gene TRBJ1-3; no clear D gene. V dropped 7 bases and J dropped 1 base, with 5 bases sitting between them. The CDR3 totals 12 residues. Looked up from germline, CDR1 is MNHNS and CDR2 is SASEGT. CDR3 bases: TGTGCCAGCACTGCGTCTGGAAACACCATATATTTT. This sequence encodes CASTASGNTIYF.

The V gene is TRBV11-1, the J gene TRBJ2-7; D perhaps matches TRBD2 (5 bases). The CDR3 consists of 14 residues. Germline CDR1 is SGHAT and CDR2 is FQDESV (reference sequence). Trimming pared 0 bases from V and 3 bases from J, leaving 9 bases between. This CDR3 reads CASSLALGGYEQYF. DNA of the CDR3: TGTGCCAGCAGCTTAGCCTTAGGAGGCTACGAGCAGTACTTC.

The chain combines TRBV28 with TRBJ2-1, with 12 positions matching TRBD2. The CDR3 consists of 15 residues. Trimming removed 3 bases from V and 7 bases from J; junction bases left unmatched: 4. Germline V gives CDR1 MDHEN, CDR2 SYDVKM. CDR3 amino acids: CASSLTSGSINEQFF. The CDR3 nucleotides are TGTGCCAGCAGTTTGACTAGCGGGAGTATAAATGAGCAGTTCTTC.

V usage is TRBV19 and J usage is TRBJ2-1, with D maybe TRBD1 (6 bases). Trimming stripped 3 bases from V and 7 bases from J, with 13 bases between. From germline, CDR1 is LNHDA and CDR2 SQIVND (reference sequence). This CDR3 is built from 14 residues. The CDR3 sequence: CASSMNRVGNEQFF. The CDR3 coding sequence is TGTGCCAGTAGTATGAACAGGGTGGGGAATGAGCAGTTCTTC.

In this sample, this clone turned up once. The DNA of the CDR3 is TGTGCCAGCAGCTTAACGGTCTCCTACAATGAGCAGTTCTTC. It is translated as CASSLTVSYNEQFF. This rearrangement joins TRBV11-3 to TRBJ2-1; the D is unclear. Per the germline V gene, CDR1 is SGHNT and CDR2 is YENEEA. The CDR3 has 14 residues. The V and J ends lost 2 bases and 0 bases respectively, with 5 bases between them. The full variable domain, in which reference TRBV11-3 and TRBJ2-1 provide the parts outside the CDR3, is EAGVVQSPRYKIIEKKQPVAFWCNPISGHNTLYWYLQNLGQGPELLIRYENEEAVDDSQLPKDRFSAERLKGVDSTLKIQPAELGDSAVYLCASSLTVSYNEQFFGPGTRLTVL.

V gene TRBV11-2 combines with J gene TRBJ2-1; 8 nucleotides agree with TRBD2. The CDR3 has 15 residues. CDR1 and CDR2 from the germline V gene are SGHAT and FQNNGV. Losses at the gene ends were 5 bases for V and 8 bases for J; bases not matched to a gene: 11. CDR3 DNA: TGTGCCAGCAGCCGCACTACACTAGCGGACTATGAGCAGTTCTTC. Translating it yields CASSRTTLADYEQFF.

The chain uses TRBV4-2 and TRBJ2-1; weak D call: TRBD2 (5 bases). The V gene lost 4 bases and the J gene lost 8 bases, with 12 bases spanning the gap. Germline V gene data show CDR1 as LGHNA and CDR2 as YNFKEQ. This CDR3 is built from 13 residues. The CDR3 region is CASSLSLEDEQFF. CDR3 bases: TGTGCCAGCAGCCTATCACTAGAGGATGAGCAGTTCTTC.

This chain connects TRBV7-9 to TRBJ1-5, with 10 positions matching TRBD1. This CDR3 region has 15 residues. Germline assignment: CDR1 SEHNR and CDR2 FQNEAQ (reference sequence). The V gene end was trimmed by 5 bases and the J gene end by 9 bases; junction bases not matched to a gene: 10. CDR3 protein: CASSATGTGEGPQHF. For the CDR3, the DNA is TGTGCCAGCAGCGCAACCGGGACAGGGGAAGGGCCCCAGCATTTT.

The table lists this clone with a count of one. V and J are TRBV7-8 and TRBJ2-1; TRBD2 matches 12 bases. CDR1 and CDR2 from the germline V gene are SGHVS and FQNEAQ. V shed 5 bases and J 7 bases; nucleotides not matched to a gene: 12. The CDR3 has 17 residues. The CDR3 protein is CASSKTGTSGRNNEQFF. DNA for the CDR3: TGTGCCAGCAGCAAAACCGGGACTAGCGGGCGGAATAATGAGCAGTTCTTC.

In DNA, the CDR3 is TGTGCCAGCAGCGTAGTCCCAACAGGCGCAGATACGCAGTATTTT. This translates into CASSVVPTGADTQYF. This chain uses TRBV9 with TRBJ2-3; a possible D gene is TRBD1 (5 bases). The ends were cut back, 0 bases at V and 4 bases at J, with 12 bases in the middle. CDR1 and CDR2 (germline): SGDLS, YYNGEE. CDR3 length equals 15 residues. The full variable domain, in which reference TRBV9 and TRBJ2-3 provide the parts outside the CDR3, is DSGVTQTPKHLITATGQRVTLRCSPRSGDLSVYWYQQSLDQGLQFLIQYYNGEERAKGNILERFSAQQFPDLHSELNLSSLELGDSALYFCASSVVPTGADTQYFGPGTRLTVL.